The entry below gives a single TCR beta chain sequence along with its context. The CDR3 has 15 residues. Germline V CDR1 and CDR2: LNHNV, YYDKDF (reference sequence). V lost 1 base and J 4 bases, leaving 13 bases between the germline ends. The data were taken from a study of T-cell memory formation after mild COVID-19. TCRdb processed the 5' RACE reads anew with MiXCR; each CDR3 protein has one entry. The data show hundreds of thousands of distinct CDR3 sequences, with roughly 15% seen just once and about 20% held by the top ten. Sequenced input: PBMCs or a T cell subset sorted from them (not recorded which). This chain links TRBV15 with TRBJ1-2, with D possibly TRBD1 on 5 matching bases. This clonotype was sampled from a man aged 18 to 29 who had mild COVID-19 (a few samples of this study predate the infection). Cell type and time point are not known. This CDR3 reads CATSRARHGAYGYTF. CDR3 bases: TGTGCCACCAGCAGAGCTCGACACGGGGCCTATGGCTACACCTTC.